This T cell receptor (beta chain) was documented in a study of monozygotic twins with inflammatory bowel disease. This CDR3 comprises 13 residues. Germline V CDR1 and CDR2: SQVTM, ANQGSEA. Reanalyzing the 5' RACE reads, TCRdb keeps one entry per CDR3 protein, without DNA. The sample table includes more than 110,000 distinct CDR3 sequences. The sequence came from a human donor with ulcerative colitis or Crohn's disease, or a healthy co-twin of an affected twin (not recorded which). Material: blood. The V and J genes are TRBV29-1 and TRBJ2-1; TCRdb designates TRBD2, a call that cannot be tested without DNA. The CDR3 sequence: CSAGTSGIGEQFF.